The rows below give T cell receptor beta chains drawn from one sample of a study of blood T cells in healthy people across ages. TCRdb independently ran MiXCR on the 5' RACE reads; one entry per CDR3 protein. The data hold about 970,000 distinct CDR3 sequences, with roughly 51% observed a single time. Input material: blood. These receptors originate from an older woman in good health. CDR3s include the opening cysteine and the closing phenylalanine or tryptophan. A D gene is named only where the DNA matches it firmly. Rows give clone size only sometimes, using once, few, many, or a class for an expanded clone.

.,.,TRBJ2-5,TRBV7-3,CASSLTYDNEQYF,TGTGCCAGCAGCTTAACCTACGACAATGAGCAGTACTTC
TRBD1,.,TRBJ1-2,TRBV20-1,CSKRDRGNCGYTF,TGCAGCAAACGGGACAGGGGAAACTGTGGCTACACCTTC
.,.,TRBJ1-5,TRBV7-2,CASSLEGALGGRPQHF,TGTGCCAGCAGCTTAGAAGGCGCCTTAGGTGGGCGGCCCCAGCATTTT
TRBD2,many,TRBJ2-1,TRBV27,CASSLRWGGTSGSYEQFF,TGTGCCAGCAGTCTGAGGTGGGGCGGGACTAGCGGGAGTTATGAGCAGTTCTTC
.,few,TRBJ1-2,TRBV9,CASSTGQRSGYTF,TGTGCCAGCAGCACCGGACAGCGTTCGGGCTACACCTTC
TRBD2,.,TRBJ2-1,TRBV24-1,CATSERTREYNEQFF,TGTGCCACCAGTGAAAGGACTAGAGAGTACAATGAGCAGTTCTTC
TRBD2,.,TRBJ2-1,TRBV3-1,CASSPRLAGILQTSSYNEQFF,TGTGCCAGCTCGCCTAGACTAGCGGGTATCCTGCAAACGAGCTCCTACAATGAGCAGTTCTTC
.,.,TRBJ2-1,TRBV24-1,CATSDPPISNEQFF,TGTGCCACCAGTGATCCTCCGATATCCAATGAGCAGTTCTTC
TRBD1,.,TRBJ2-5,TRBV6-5,CASSLHSDRAWETQYF,TGTGCCAGCAGTTTGCACTCGGACAGGGCATGGGAGACCCAGTACTTC
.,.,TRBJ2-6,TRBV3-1,CASSQGSNVLTF,TGTGCCAGCAGCCAAGGCTCCAACGTCCTGACTTTC
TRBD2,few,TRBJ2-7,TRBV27,CASSLFSSGRSAEQYF,TGTGCCAGCAGTTTATTCTCTAGCGGGAGATCTGCCGAGCAGTACTTC
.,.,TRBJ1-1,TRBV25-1,CASSENRPADTEAFF,TGTGCCAGCAGTGAGAATCGACCGGCGGACACTGAAGCTTTCTTT
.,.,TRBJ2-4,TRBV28,CASSFSPVEQYF,TGTGCCAGCAGTTTTTCTCCCGTTGAGCAGTACTTC
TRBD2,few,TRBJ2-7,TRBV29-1,CSVEGTSGHYEQYF,TGCAGCGTTGAGGGGACTAGCGGACACTACGAGCAGTACTTC
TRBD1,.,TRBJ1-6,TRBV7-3,CASSLTGDRVNSPLHF,TGTGCCAGCAGCTTAACGGGGGACAGGGTGAATTCACCCCTCCACTTT
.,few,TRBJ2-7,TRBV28,CASSLWAVTAYEQYF,TGTGCCAGCAGTTTATGGGCAGTAACCGCCTACGAGCAGTACTTC
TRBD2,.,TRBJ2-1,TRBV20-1,CSARLTSGPVFF,TGCAGTGCTAGGTTAACTAGCGGCCCGGTGTTCTTC
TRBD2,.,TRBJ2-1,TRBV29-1,CSVWGRDYNEQFF,TGCAGCGTTTGGGGGAGGGACTACAATGAGCAGTTCTTC
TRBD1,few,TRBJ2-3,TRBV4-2,CASSHLGQGGTDTQYF,TGTGCCAGCAGCCACCTGGGACAGGGAGGCACAGATACGCAGTATTTT
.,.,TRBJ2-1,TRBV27,CASSSFGDTRQFF,TGTGCCAGCAGTTCCTTTGGGGATACGAGGCAGTTCTTC
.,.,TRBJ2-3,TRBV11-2,CASSRARSGTDTQYF,TGTGCCAGCAGCAGGGCTAGAAGTGGCACAGATACGCAGTATTTT
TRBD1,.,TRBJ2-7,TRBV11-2,CASSSHWGTERYEQYF,TGTGCCAGCAGCTCGCATTGGGGGACAGAACGCTACGAGCAGTACTTC
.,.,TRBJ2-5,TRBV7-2,CASSLQSGTQETQYF,TGTGCCAGCAGCTTACAATCCGGGACCCAAGAGACCCAGTACTTC
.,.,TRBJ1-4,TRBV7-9,CASSAGNNEKLFF,TGTGCCAGCAGCGCAGGGAACAACGAAAAACTGTTTTTT
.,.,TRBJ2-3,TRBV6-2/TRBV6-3,CASSSPWDTQYF,TGTGCCAGCAGTTCTCCCTGGGATACGCAGTATTTT
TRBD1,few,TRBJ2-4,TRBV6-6,CASRPRDRGDIQYF,TGTGCCAGCAGGCCTAGAGACAGGGGGGACATTCAGTACTTC
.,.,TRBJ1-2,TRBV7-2,CASSLPLTEEFYGYTF,TGTGCCAGCAGCCTCCCTTTGACCGAGGAATTCTATGGCTACACCTTC
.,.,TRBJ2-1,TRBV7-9,CASSRQDPNDEQFF,TGTGCCAGCAGCAGACAGGACCCTAACGATGAGCAGTTCTTC
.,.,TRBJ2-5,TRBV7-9,CASSYQISGETQYF,TGTGCCAGCAGCTATCAGATCTCAGGAGAGACCCAGTACTTC
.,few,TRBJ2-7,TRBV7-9,CASSRIHYEQYF,TGTGCCAGCAGCCGGATACACTACGAGCAGTACTTC
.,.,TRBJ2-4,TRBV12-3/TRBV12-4,CASSLAGVENIQYF,TGTGCCAGCAGTTTAGCAGGGGTCGAAAACATTCAGTACTTC
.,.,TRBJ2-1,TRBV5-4,CASSGNYNEQFF,TGTGCCAGCAGCGGGAACTACAATGAGCAGTTCTTC
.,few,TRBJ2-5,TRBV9,CASSVAPSWGETQYF,TGTGCCAGCAGCGTAGCCCCTAGTTGGGGAGAGACCCAGTACTTC
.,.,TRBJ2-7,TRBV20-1,CSASGPTYEQYF,TGCAGTGCTAGCGGGCCGACCTACGAGCAGTACTTC
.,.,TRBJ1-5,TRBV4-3,CASSQAGRTNQPQHF,TGCGCCAGCAGCCAAGCAGGGAGGACGAATCAGCCCCAGCATTTT
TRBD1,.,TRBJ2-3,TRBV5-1,CASTRTGPDGDTQYF,TGCGCCAGCACCAGGACAGGACCTGACGGGGATACGCAGTATTTT
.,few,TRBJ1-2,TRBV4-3,CASSQDRATRYGYTF,TGCGCCAGCAGCCAAGATCGGGCCACGCGCTATGGCTACACCTTC
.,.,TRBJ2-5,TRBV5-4,CASSPRDPGETQYF,TGTGCCAGCAGCCCAAGGGACCCCGGAGAGACCCAGTACTTC
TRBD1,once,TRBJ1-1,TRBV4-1,CASREGQGKTEAFF,TGCGCCAGCAGAGAGGGACAGGGGAAGACTGAAGCTTTCTTT
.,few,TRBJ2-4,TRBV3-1,CASSQDRGAKNIQYF,TGTGCCAGCAGCCAAGATCGGGGAGCCAAAAACATTCAGTACTTC
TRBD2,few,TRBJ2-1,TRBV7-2,CASSLPTTSGYNEQFF,TGTGCCAGCAGCTTGCCCACGACTAGCGGATACAATGAGCAGTTCTTC
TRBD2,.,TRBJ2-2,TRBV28,CASSRLAPHNTGELFF,TGTGCCAGCAGCCGACTAGCGCCACATAACACCGGGGAGCTGTTTTTT
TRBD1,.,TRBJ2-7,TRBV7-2,CASSEGQGLDYEQYF,TGTGCCAGCAGCGAGGGACAGGGGTTGGACTACGAGCAGTACTTC
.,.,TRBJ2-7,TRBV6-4,CASEVQYF,TGTGCCAGCGAGGTGCAGTACTTC
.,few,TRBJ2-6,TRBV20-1,CSARLSSGANVLTF,TGCAGTGCTAGATTAAGCTCTGGGGCCAACGTCCTGACTTTC
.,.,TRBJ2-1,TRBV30,CAWSVTTSYNEQFF,TGTGCCTGGAGTGTAACAACGTCCTACAATGAGCAGTTCTTC
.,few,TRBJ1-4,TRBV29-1,CSVFRTRFPLTTGQEKLFF,TGCAGCGTCTTCCGAACCCGTTTTCCTCTGACCACAGGCCAAGAAAAACTGTTTTTT
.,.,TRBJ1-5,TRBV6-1,CASSVGPAQPQHF,TGTGCCAGCAGTGTCGGACCGGCTCAGCCCCAGCATTTT
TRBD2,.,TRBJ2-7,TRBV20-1,CSAHTGTSGYEQYF,TGCAGTGCTCATACCGGGACTAGCGGCTACGAGCAGTACTTC
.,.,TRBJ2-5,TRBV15,CATSGLADKYF,TGTGCCACCAGCGGACTGGCGGACAAGTACTTC
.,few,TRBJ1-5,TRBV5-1,CASSLWGGNSNQPQHF,TGCGCCAGCAGTTTATGGGGAGGTAATAGCAATCAGCCCCAGCATTTT
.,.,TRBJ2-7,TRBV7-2,CASSSRPERDEQYF,TGTGCCAGCAGCTCCCGCCCAGAGAGGGACGAGCAGTACTTC
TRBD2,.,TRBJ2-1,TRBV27,CASSSTSGVHNEPFF,TGTGCCAGCAGTTCGACTAGCGGGGTACACAATGAGCCGTTCTTC
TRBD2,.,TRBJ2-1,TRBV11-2,CASSLDSRARPTSGRLFF,TGTGCCAGCAGCTTAGACTCCAGGGCAAGACCCACTAGCGGGAGACTGTTCTTC
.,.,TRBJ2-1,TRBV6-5,CASSQRTGRNYNEQFF,TGTGCCAGCAGCCAAAGAACAGGGAGGAATTACAATGAGCAGTTCTTC
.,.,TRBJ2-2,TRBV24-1,CATWARREGANTGELFF,TGTGCCACCTGGGCGAGAAGGGAGGGGGCGAACACCGGGGAGCTGTTTTTT
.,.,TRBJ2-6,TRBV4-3,CASSQELGRRSGANVLTF,TGCGCCAGCAGCCAAGAACTTGGCAGGCGCTCTGGGGCCAACGTCCTGACTTTC
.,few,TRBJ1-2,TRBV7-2,CATLRRANYGYTF,TGTGCCACCCTGCGCCGGGCTAACTATGGCTACACCTTC
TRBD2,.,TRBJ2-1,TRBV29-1,CSVATSGSHNEQFF,TGCAGCGTCGCTACTAGCGGGAGCCACAATGAGCAGTTCTTC